This record covers a single T cell receptor beta chain. Its antigen is as yet unknown. This specimen belongs to a study of cytomegalovirus exposure and HLA in healthy donors. Background on the study: Later analysis reported that the 120 or so validation repertoires shared the platform of the 650 to 700 first-cohort repertoires. Points from the study as a whole: A classifier reportedly called cytomegalovirus status with high sensitivity and specificity. In vitro assays verified that a few CMV-associated chains recognized CMV antigens specifically.

CDR3 length: 15 residues. Germline values: CDR1 LNHDA, CDR2 SQIVND (reference sequence). J was trimmed by 5 bases and V by 5 bases; bases with no gene match: 11. Generated by immunoSEQ multiplex PCR, the TCRdb table keeps only in-frame clones and is missing some. The data contain some 170,000 clones, approximately 86% of them singletons. Sample: PBMCs. This chain links TRBV19 with TRBJ1-1; 7 nucleotides align to TRBD1. This clonotype was sampled from a woman aged 18-29 years in good health and CMV-seronegative. The CDR3 DNA is TGTGCCAGTAGTTGGGGAAAAGGGGGCTGGACTGAAGCTTTCTTT. The encoded protein is CASSWGKGGWTEAFF.